What follows describes a single TCR beta chain. The antigen is unknown. The same CDR3 is also encoded by other DNA sequences in this sample. The V end was cut by 1 base, the J end by 3 bases, with 2 bases between. The CDR3 covers 12 residues. Germline V lookup: CDR1 SGHNT, CDR2 YENEEA. Assay used: immunoSEQ multiplex PCR; TCRdb lists only in-frame clones, some missing. The table shows 110,000 to 150,000 clones, with roughly 77% occurring only once. This record belongs to a study of cytotoxic CD8 clonotypes in ibrutinib-treated CLL. Study in general: Response was recorded as partial in 25 or so patients and complete in 2; at median about 6 years, approximately 15 remained remitted and about twelve had progressed. The taking of response samples occurred after a median about 13 months of treatment, with a range of 6 to 36.

Findings of the study overall: The study found public clonotypes uncommon, contracting or stable on treatment. Samples from sustained-remission and progressing patients were taken at different times.

The chain couples TRBV11-3 to TRBJ2-3; unclear D gene. This sequence was found in a human donor with chronic lymphocytic leukemia. The sequenced sample was PBMCs, obtained after 12 months of ibrutinib treatment. In DNA, the CDR3 is TGTGCCAGCAGCTTAGGGACAGATACGCAGTATTTT. It is translated as CASSLGTDTQYF. Full variable domain (outside the CDR3, taken from reference TRBV11-3 and TRBJ2-3): EAGVVQSPRYKIIEKKQPVAFWCNPISGHNTLYWYLQNLGQGPELLIRYENEEAVDDSQLPKDRFSAERLKGVDSTLKIQPAELGDSAVYLCASSLGTDTQYFGPGTRLTVL.